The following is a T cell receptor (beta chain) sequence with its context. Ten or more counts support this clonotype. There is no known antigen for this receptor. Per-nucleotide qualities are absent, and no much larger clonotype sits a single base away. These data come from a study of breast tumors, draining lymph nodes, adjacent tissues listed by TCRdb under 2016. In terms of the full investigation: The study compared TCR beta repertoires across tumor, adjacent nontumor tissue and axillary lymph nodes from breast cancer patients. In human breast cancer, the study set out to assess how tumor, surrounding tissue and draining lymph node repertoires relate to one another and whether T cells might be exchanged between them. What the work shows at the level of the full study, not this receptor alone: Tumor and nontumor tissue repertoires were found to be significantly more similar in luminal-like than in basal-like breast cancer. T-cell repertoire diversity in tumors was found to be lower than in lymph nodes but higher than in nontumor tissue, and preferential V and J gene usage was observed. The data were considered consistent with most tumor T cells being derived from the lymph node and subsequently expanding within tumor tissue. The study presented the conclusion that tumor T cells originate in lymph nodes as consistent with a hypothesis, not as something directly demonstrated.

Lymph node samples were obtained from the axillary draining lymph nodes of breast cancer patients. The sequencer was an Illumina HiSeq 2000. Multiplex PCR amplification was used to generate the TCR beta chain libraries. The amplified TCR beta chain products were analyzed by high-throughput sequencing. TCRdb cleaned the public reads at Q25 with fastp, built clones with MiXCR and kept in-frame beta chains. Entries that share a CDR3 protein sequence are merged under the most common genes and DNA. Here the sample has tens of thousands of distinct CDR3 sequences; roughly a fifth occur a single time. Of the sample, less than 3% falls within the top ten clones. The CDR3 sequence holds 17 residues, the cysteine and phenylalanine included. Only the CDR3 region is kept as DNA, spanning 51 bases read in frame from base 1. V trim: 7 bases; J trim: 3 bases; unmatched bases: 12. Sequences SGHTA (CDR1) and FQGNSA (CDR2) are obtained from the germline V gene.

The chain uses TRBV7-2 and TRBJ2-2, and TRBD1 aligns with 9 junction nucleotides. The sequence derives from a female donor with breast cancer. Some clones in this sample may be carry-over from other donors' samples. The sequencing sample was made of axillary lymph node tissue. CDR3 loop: CASNLPRTGVDTGELFF. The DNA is TGTGCCAGCAACCTTCCTCGGACAGGGGTAGACACCGGGGAGCTGTTTTTT.